The 20 T cell receptor beta chains listed next were all sequenced from one sample in a study of T cells in Graves' hyperthyroidism and ophthalmopathy. Amplified TCR beta CDR3 regions derived from RNA transcripts. The HTBI primer set was used in a first-round RT-PCR of the TCR CDR3. Using its own MiXCR run on the multiplex PCR reads, TCRdb lists one record per CDR3 protein. The repertoire holds hundreds of thousands of distinct CDR3 sequences, with roughly 17% as singletons. Material: blood. These receptors came from a woman under 30 with Graves' hyperthyroidism.

This clonotype turned up a few times. The chain carries TRBV9 and TRBJ2-7, with TRBD1 as a possible D gene (6 bases). The CDR3 is 14 residues long. Deletions cut 0 bases from V and 3 bases from J, with 10 bases between. Germline V CDR1 and CDR2: SGDLS, YYNGEE. The CDR3 loop is CASSVDDRYYEQYF. The CDR3 nucleotides are TGTGCCAGCAGCGTAGATGACAGGTACTACGAGCAGTACTTC.

This clonotype has a handful of counts. This sequence joins TRBV12-3 or TRBV12-4 and TRBJ1-5; D perhaps matches TRBD1 (5 bases). Trimming left V 6 bases short and J 8 bases short, with 26 bases between. The CDR3 covers 17 residues. The CDR3 region has the DNA TGTGCCAGCAGCCCAGTCGTAGGTTGGGGCGCCTCGGAGCCCCAGCATTTT. Its translation is CASSPVVGWGASEPQHF.

This clonotype was recorded at least ten times. The gene calls are TRBV7-2 and TRBJ1-1; 7 positions agree with TRBD1. CDR1 and CDR2 from the germline V gene are SGHTA and FQGNSA. There are 16 residues in the CDR3. With 4 bases clipped from V and 5 bases from J, the junction kept 13 bases outside the gene matches. The DNA of the CDR3 is TGTGCCAGCAGCTGGCCGGGACAGCCCAAGTATACTGAAGCTTTCTTT. This sequence encodes CASSWPGQPKYTEAFF.

This clonotype occurred many times. This CDR3 is CASSSPGQGDSPLHF. In nucleotides, the CDR3 is TGTGCCAGCAGTTCTCCGGGACAGGGGGATTCACCCCTCCACTTT. This rearrangement joins TRBV28 to TRBJ1-6; TRBD1 agrees at 11 bases. Germline V CDR1 and CDR2: MDHEN, SYDVKM. The CDR3 contains 15 residues. J lost 8 bases, V lost 4 bases, and 4 bases had no gene match.

V gene TRBV2 combines with J gene TRBJ1-3; 8 bases agree with TRBD1. Germline lookup yields CDR1 SNHLY and CDR2 FYNNEI. The length of the CDR3 is 16 residues. With V trimmed by 10 bases and J by 0 bases, 11 bases remained unmatched. The CDR3 DNA is TGTGCCATTACGACAGGGGATTTAAGCTCTGGAAACACCATATATTTT. This translates into CAITTGDLSSGNTIYF.

CDR3 nucleotides: TGCGCCAGCAGCACGACCAGGGCCTACGAGCAGTACTTC. Residues: CASSTTRAYEQYF. The J gene is TRBJ2-7, the V gene TRBV4-3; weak D call: TRBD1 (5 bases). The CDR3 is 13 amino acids. Per germline, CDR1 LGHNA and CDR2 YSLEER. Trimming removed 5 bases from V and 2 bases from J, with 10 bases in between.

This clonotype turned up a few times. The rearrangement links TRBV5-1 to TRBJ2-2; 9 bases agree with TRBD2. Germline assignment: CDR1 SGHRS and CDR2 YFSETQ. The CDR3 contains 14 residues. Trimming at V came to 4 bases and at J to 6 bases, leaving 4 bases not matched to a gene. In DNA form, the CDR3 reads TGCGCCAGCAGCCCGCAGCGGGAGGCCGGGGAGCTGTTTTTT. Its translation: CASSPQREAGELFF.

The V and J genes are TRBV7-3 and TRBJ2-2; 7 bases are a match to TRBD1. The length of the CDR3 is 16 residues. From germline, CDR1 is SGHTA and CDR2 FQGTGA. The junction had 8 bases not matched to a gene; V was cut back by 1 base and J by 6 bases. CDR3 nucleotides: TGTGCCAGCAGCTTAATTGGGCCAGGGGGATCCGGGGAGCTGTTTTTT. Encoded protein: CASSLIGPGGSGELFF.

The rearrangement joins TRBV10-3 to TRBJ1-2; 8 positions match TRBD1. Germline V gives CDR1 ENHRY, CDR2 SYGVKD. The length of the CDR3 is 19 residues. Trimming at V came to 6 bases and at J to 1 base, leaving 19 bases not matched to a gene. The CDR3 sequence: CAIRKAIGTGGGLNYGYTF. The CDR3 nucleotides are TGTGCCATCAGGAAGGCTATCGGGACAGGAGGGGGACTTAACTATGGCTACACCTTC.

This clonotype was seen a handful of times. V and J are TRBV7-7 and TRBJ2-5; 7 nucleotides agree with TRBD2. Germline CDR1 SSHAT, CDR2 FNYEAQ (reference sequence). This CDR3 region has 14 residues. The trim removed 5 bases at V and 4 bases at J, leaving 7 bases unmatched. In DNA, the CDR3 is TGTGCCAGCAGCAACGGGGGGTTTCGAGAGACCCAGTACTTC. Encoded protein: CASSNGGFRETQYF.

As concerns this clonotype: A read error may explain this, as a much larger clone is one base away. V usage is TRBV13 and J usage is TRBJ2-7; the D call may be TRBD1 or TRBD2 (5 bases each). The J call is doubtful: the DNA matches TRBJ2-1 better. This CDR3 contains 14 residues. Germline V CDR1 and CDR2: PRHDT, FYEKMQ (reference sequence). The CDR3 DNA follows: TGTGCCAGCCGACGGTGGGGGTCCTCCTACGAGCAGTTCTTC. Translating it yields CASRRWGSSYEQFF.

This clonotype was counted many times. The chain couples TRBV12-3 or TRBV12-4 to TRBJ2-5; D may be TRBD1 (6 bases). This CDR3 is built from 13 residues. V was trimmed by 3 bases and J by 5 bases, leaving 10 bases between them. The CDR3 bases are TGTGCCAGCAGTTTTGGACAGCGCGAGACCCAGTACTTC. Translated: CASSFGQRETQYF.

This clonotype was recorded a few times. V is TRBV6-5 and J is TRBJ2-7; D not resolved. In germline, CDR1 is MNHEY, CDR2 SVGAGI. CDR3 length: 13 residues. The V and J ends lost 2 bases and 7 bases respectively, with 12 bases between them. As DNA, the CDR3 is TGTGCCAGCAGTTACATCCCTCCTCGTGAGCAGTACTTC. It encodes CASSYIPPREQYF.

The V gene is TRBV6-1, the J gene TRBJ1-5; 9 bases are a match to TRBD1. V gave up 6 bases and J gave up 7 bases; unmatched junction bases: 7. Germline CDR1 reads MNHNS; CDR2 reads SASEGT. The CDR3 covers 14 residues. CDR3 sequence (DNA): TGTGCCAGCAGACCGGACAGGGGCGGACAGCCCCAGCATTTT. Protein: CASRPDRGGQPQHF.

The sample holds many counts of this clonotype. CDR3 DNA: TGTGCCAGCAGCTTCCCCTATCCGGGACAGAAGTACGAGCAGTACTTC. It translates to CASSFPYPGQKYEQYF. This chain links TRBV7-8 with TRBJ2-7, with 7 nucleotides matching TRBD1. There are 16 residues in the CDR3. V gave up 3 bases and J gave up 4 bases; unmatched junction bases: 12. In germline, CDR1 is SGHVS, CDR2 FQNEAQ.

This clonotype was seen repeatedly, ten times or more. The CDR3 DNA is TGCAGTGTGGTAGCGGGAAAGTACAATGAGCAGTTCTTC. Amino acids: CSVVAGKYNEQFF. This chain uses TRBV20-1 with TRBJ2-1; 8 bases match TRBD2. The CDR3 runs 13 residues. CDR1 and CDR2 (germline): DFQATT, SNEGSKA (reference sequence). V lost 7 bases to trimming and J lost 4 bases; unmatched junction nucleotides: 6.

The chain is built from TRBV29-1 and TRBJ2-3; 7 nucleotides line up with TRBD2. Trimming took 3 bases from V and 0 from J; bases not matched to a gene: 6. The CDR3 is 15 amino acids. CDR1 is SQVTM and CDR2 is ANQGSEA in the germline V gene. The CDR3: CSVETGEGSTDTQYF. The CDR3 nucleotides read TGCAGCGTTGAGACCGGGGAGGGAAGCACAGATACGCAGTATTTT.

This clonotype was counted many times. This chain joins TRBV10-3 and TRBJ2-7; no clear D. The V and J ends lost 4 bases and 4 bases respectively, with 8 bases between them. The CDR3 is 12 amino acids. The germline gives CDR1 ENHRY, CDR2 SYGVKD. The CDR3 DNA follows: TGTGCCATCAGTGGGCTCCAGTACGAGCAGTACTTC. It is translated as CAISGLQYEQYF.

About this clonotype: A read error may be the cause here, since a much bigger clone is one base away. The V and J genes are TRBV11-1 and TRBJ2-5, with D unresolved. V was clipped by 5 bases and J by 3 bases, with 13 bases between them. Germline values: CDR1 SGHAT, CDR2 FQDESV (reference sequence). CDR3 length: 14 amino acids. Here the CDR3 reads CASSAPLGEETQYF. The CDR3 region has the DNA TGTGCCAGCAGCGCACCGCTAGGTGAAGAGACCCAGTACTTC.

This clonotype has at least ten counts. The chain carries TRBV19 and TRBJ1-1; no clear D gene. Germline V gives CDR1 LNHDA, CDR2 SQIVND (reference sequence). The CDR3 contains 15 residues. V was clipped by 4 bases and J by 3 bases, with 15 bases between them. The CDR3 loop is CASSTRGRKDTEAFF. For the CDR3, the DNA is TGTGCCAGTAGTACACGCGGACGGAAAGACACTGAAGCTTTCTTT. Filled out from reference TRBV19 and TRBJ1-1, the complete variable domain reads DGGITQSPKYLFRKEGQNVTLSCEQNLNHDAMYWYRQDPGQGLRLIYYSQIVNDFQKGDIAEGYSVSREKKESFPLTVTSAQKNPTAFYLCASSTRGRKDTEAFFGQGTRLTVV.